A single sample gave rise to the 9 T cell receptor beta chains below, sequenced in a study of OX40 agonist ivuxolimab in advanced cancers. Generated by immunoSEQ multiplex PCR, the TCRdb table keeps only in-frame clones and is missing some. The table includes 76,000 or so clones, approximately 85% detected once. Material: CD4+ or CD8+ T cells sorted from blood, obtained in a trial of the OX40 agonist ivuxolimab. The receptors originated from an adult with an advanced solid tumor such as melanoma, head and neck, liver or kidney cancer.

V usage is TRBV2 and J usage is TRBJ2-5, with unresolved D. This CDR3 spans 11 amino acids. Germline values: CDR1 SNHLY, CDR2 FYNNEI. Trimming removed 3 bases at V and 4 bases at J, with 3 bases between. CDR3: CASSDLETQYF. CDR3 DNA sequence: TGTGCCAGCAGTGACTTAGAGACCCAGTACTTC.

J is TRBJ2-5 and V is TRBV27; TRBD1 matches 9 bases. V was pared by 6 bases and J by 3 bases, with 5 bases of the junction left unmatched. The CDR3 loop spans 14 amino acids. CDR1 is MNHEY, CDR2 SMNVEV, per germline (reference sequence). The CDR3 protein is CASSWGDREETQYF. The CDR3 DNA follows: TGTGCCAGCAGCTGGGGGGACAGGGAAGAGACCCAGTACTTC.

CDR3 bases: TGTGCCAGCAGCTCTCCGACAGGGAGAGAGCAGTTCTTC. Protein sequence: CASSSPTGREQFF. The V gene is TRBV5-6, the J gene TRBJ2-1; 7 nucleotides match TRBD1. Germline CDR1 reads SGHDT; CDR2 reads YYEEEE. CDR3 size: 13 residues. V lost 3 bases to trimming and J lost 10 bases; unmatched junction nucleotides: 7.

The V call is TRBV27, the J call TRBJ2-2; D may correspond to TRBD1 or TRBD2 (5 bases each). The germline V and J ends were trimmed by 6 bases and 4 bases, with 12 bases remaining between them. Germline V gene lookup returns CDR1 MNHEY and CDR2 SMNVEV (reference sequence). This CDR3 has 14 residues. CDR3 nucleotide sequence: TGTGCCAGCAGACAAGGGGCGGGCACCGGGGAGCTGTTTTTT. Protein sequence: CASRQGAGTGELFF.

This clone was seen once. This chain connects TRBV10-3 to TRBJ1-2, with 9 bases aligning to TRBD1. Germline V gene sequence: CDR1 ENHRY, CDR2 SYGVKD. The CDR3 totals 12 residues. Trimming removed 6 bases from V and 7 bases from J; junction bases left unmatched: 3. CDR3 loop: CAIRGGQGGYTF. CDR3 nucleotide sequence: TGTGCCATCAGAGGGGGACAGGGTGGCTACACCTTC.

Here the CDR3 reads CASSSAGGRGNEQFF. Written as DNA, the CDR3 is TGTGCCAGCAGCTCCGCGGGGGGACGGGGGAATGAGCAGTTCTTC. J is TRBJ2-1 and V is TRBV7-9; 8 nucleotides match TRBD2. Germline CDR1 reads SEHNR; CDR2 reads FQNEAQ (reference sequence). This CDR3 is built from 15 residues. V trimming: 4 bases; J trimming: 7 bases; junction bases outside the gene matches: 9.

V is TRBV5-1 and J is TRBJ2-3; TRBD2 matches at 7 bases. This CDR3 is 15 amino acids long. After removal of 2 bases from V and 0 bases from J, the junction contained 3 bases not matched to a gene. Germline V gene sequence: CDR1 SGHRS, CDR2 YFSETQ. This chain's CDR3 is CASSFGRKSTDTQYF. CDR3 nucleotides: TGCGCCAGCAGCTTCGGGAGGAAGAGCACAGATACGCAGTATTTT.

The rearrangement uses TRBV7-2 and TRBJ1-2; weak D call: TRBD1 (6 bases). The CDR3 is made up of 13 amino acids. V lost 5 bases and J 4 bases, leaving 11 bases between the germline ends. Germline CDR1 and CDR2: SGHTA and FQGNSA. The CDR3: CASSPTGGYGYTF. The CDR3 DNA reads as TGTGCCAGCAGCCCGACAGGAGGCTATGGCTACACCTTC. The variable domain in full, completed from reference TRBV7-2 and TRBJ1-2, reads GAGVSQSPSNKVTEKGKDVELRCDPISGHTALYWYRQSLGQGLEFLIYFQGNSAPDKSGLPSDRFSAERTGGSVSTLTIQRTQQEDSAVYLCASSPTGGYGYTFGSGTRLTVV.

V and J are TRBV2 and TRBJ2-7; D could derive from TRBD1 or TRBD2 (5 bases each). The CDR3 loop spans 14 amino acids. Germline V gene data show CDR1 as SNHLY and CDR2 as FYNNEI. Trimming cost V 7 bases and J 4 bases, with 17 bases left between them. The CDR3 nucleotides are TGTGCCAGCATCGACGGGCAGGGAGAGTACGAGCAGTACTTC. This translates into CASIDGQGEYEQYF.